These 15 T cell receptor beta chains share one sample of origin, sequenced in a study of blood T cell repertoires in COVID-19. Some clones are missing from TCRdb's copy, which holds only in-frame ones; the method was immunoSEQ multiplex PCR. The table shows some 320,000 clones, with about nine tenths occurring only once. Sequenced: PBMCs or T cells enriched from blood (not recorded which). Receptors were obtained from a man in his fifties or sixties who had recovered from COVID-19.

The V call is TRBV5-6, the J call TRBJ2-2; TRBD1 might be the D (5 bases). The germline CDR1 and CDR2 sequences are SGHDT and YYEEEE. The V gene lost 1 base and the J gene lost 4 bases, with 8 bases spanning the gap. The CDR3 is made up of 14 amino acids. CDR3: CASSLSRATGELFF. CDR3 DNA sequence: TGTGCCAGCAGCTTGAGCAGGGCCACCGGGGAGCTGTTTTTT.

This chain connects TRBV6-5 to TRBJ1-1, with a weak D call TRBD1 (6 bases). The CDR3 runs 12 residues. Per germline, CDR1 MNHEY and CDR2 SVGAGI. Trimming cost V 0 bases and J 11 bases, with 10 bases left between them. The CDR3 loop reads CASSYSTGNAFF. The CDR3 DNA is TGTGCCAGCAGTTACTCTACAGGGAATGCTTTCTTT.

V gene TRBV10-3 combines with J gene TRBJ1-1; maybe TRBD1 (6 bases). CDR3 length: 15 amino acids. CDR1 is ENHRY and CDR2 is SYGVKD in the germline V gene. Trimming stripped 10 bases from V and 2 bases from J, with 20 bases between. The CDR3, as DNA: TGTGCCACTATCAAACCGGGGGGGACAAACACTGAAGCTTTCTTT. Translating it yields CATIKPGGTNTEAFF.

There are a few counts of this clone. V is TRBV19 and J is TRBJ1-5; 7 nucleotides agree with TRBD1. V shed 3 bases, J shed 2 bases, and the junction held 7 bases outside the gene matches. The CDR3 covers 16 residues. Germline loops: CDR1 LNHDA, CDR2 SQIVND (reference sequence). CDR3 nucleotides: TGTGCCAGTAGTATTACAGGGGAACGGGGCAATCAGCCCCAGCATTTT. Amino acid sequence: CASSITGERGNQPQHF.

This chain connects TRBV27 to TRBJ2-5; D possibly corresponds to TRBD2 (7 bases). This CDR3 is 14 amino acids long. V was pared by 6 bases and J by 1 base, with 12 bases between. Germline CDR1 is MNHEY and CDR2 is SMNVEV (reference sequence). The CDR3 DNA follows: TGTGCCAGCAGCTTGGCGGGGGCCCAAGAGACCCAGTACTTC. Protein sequence: CASSLAGAQETQYF.

J is TRBJ2-1 and V is TRBV9; D may be TRBD1 (5 bases). The germline V and J ends were trimmed by 2 bases and 5 bases, with 20 bases remaining between them. The CDR3 is 17 residues long. The germline gives CDR1 SGDLS, CDR2 YYNGEE. The CDR3 sequence: CASSVTTEPISNNEQFF. For the CDR3, the DNA is TGTGCCAGCAGCGTCACGACAGAACCTATATCCAACAATGAGCAGTTCTTC.

As for this clone: At one end the junction does not follow the germline gene, possibly because of a read error. Distinct nucleotide sequences in the sample also encode this CDR3. The V gene is TRBV7-2, the J gene TRBJ2-3, with D possibly being TRBD2 (6 bases). CDR3 length equals 16 residues. Germline CDR1 is SGHTA and CDR2 is FQGNSA. The chain's CDR3 is CASSSVGGTSTDTQYF. The CDR3 DNA follows: TGTGCCAGCAGCTCAGTCGGGGGAACTAGCACAGATACGCAATATTTT.

This rearrangement joins TRBV2 to TRBJ1-1, with a tentative D call TRBD1 (6 bases). The CDR3 runs to 13 residues. Germline loops: CDR1 SNHLY, CDR2 FYNNEI. Trimming pared 6 bases from V and 2 bases from J, leaving 10 bases between. The CDR3 region has the DNA TGTGCCAGCAGCAGGACAGTAAACACTGAAGCTTTCTTT. Translated, it gives CASSRTVNTEAFF.

The chain has TRBV28 and TRBJ2-5, with D unclear. V was clipped by 2 bases and J by 5 bases, with 9 bases between them. CDR1 is MDHEN and CDR2 is SYDVKM in the germline V gene. CDR3 length: 13 residues. CDR3 sequence (DNA): TGTGCCAGCAGTTTAGCGGCCCCCGAGACCCAGTACTTC. This encodes CASSLAAPETQYF.

V gene TRBV27 combines with J gene TRBJ2-6, with 8 bases matching TRBD1. Trimming removed 3 bases from V and 1 base from J; junction bases left unmatched: 5. The CDR3 length is 17 residues. Germline V CDR1 and CDR2: MNHEY, SMNVEV (reference sequence). The CDR3 DNA reads as TGTGCCAGCAGTTTGACAGGGGTACGGTCTGGGGCCAACGTCCTGACTTTC. Its translation is CASSLTGVRSGANVLTF.

V gene TRBV2 combines with J gene TRBJ1-6; tentative D call: TRBD1 (6 bases). The CDR3 extends over 15 amino acids. Trimming stripped 1 base from V and 9 bases from J, with 13 bases between. CDR1 is SNHLY, CDR2 FYNNEI, per germline. The CDR3 is CASSEGGHPVSPLHF. In DNA, the CDR3 is TGTGCCAGCAGTGAAGGGGGACACCCCGTTTCACCCCTCCACTTT.

This chain connects TRBV12-3 or TRBV12-4 to TRBJ1-5; D remains unclear. The CDR3 totals 12 residues. Trimming pared 4 bases from V and 6 bases from J, leaving 7 bases between. This CDR3 is CASSSLAQPQHF. The CDR3 nucleotides are TGTGCCAGCAGTTCCCTAGCTCAGCCCCAGCATTTT.

The chain couples TRBV9 to TRBJ2-4, with D possibly TRBD2 on 5 matching bases. The germline V gene encodes CDR1 SGDLS and CDR2 YYNGEE. The CDR3 is 14 residues long. The V gene lost 8 bases and the J gene lost 6 bases, with 18 bases spanning the gap. CDR3 coding DNA: TGTGCCAGTTCTACGGGAACGACGGGAAACATTCAGTACTTC. This encodes CASSTGTTGNIQYF.

The V gene is TRBV7-9, the J gene TRBJ1-4; the D is unclear. Trimming stripped 2 bases from V and 8 bases from J, with 15 bases between. The CDR3 sequence is 15 residues long. Germline V gene sequence: CDR1 SEHNR, CDR2 FQNEAQ (reference sequence). CDR3 sequence reads: CASSLPSGRGEKLFF. The DNA of the CDR3 is TGTGCCAGCAGCTTACCTTCGGGTCGAGGGGAAAAACTGTTTTTT.

The chain uses TRBV2 and TRBJ1-1; D remains unclear. The CDR3 runs 16 residues. CDR1 SNHLY and CDR2 FYNNEI come from the germline V gene. Trimming pared 5 bases from V and 1 base from J, leaving 17 bases between. CDR3 sequence reads: CASSTIIGRGNTEAFF. The CDR3 nucleotides are TGTGCCAGCAGTACGATAATCGGCCGGGGGAACACTGAAGCTTTCTTT.